One and the same sample provided the 16 T cell receptor beta chains below, sequenced in a study of identical twins (dated by TCRdb to about 2016). Library preparation employed 5' RACE. This sample was sequenced with an Illumina HiSeq 2000. TCRdb reworked the public reads: Q25 trimming with fastp, MiXCR clone assembly, productive beta chains retained. Every CDR3 protein is listed once, alongside the most common genes and DNA of its rows. The table for this sample lists about 570,000 distinct CDR3 sequences; 9.5% to 10% of them were counted only once. The biggest ten clones account for around 3.2% of the sample. These sequences were also reported in another study, on yellow fever vaccine responses in identical twins.

Sequencing was done on a sample of PBMCs. These receptors all come from a woman younger than 30 in good health.

CDR3 nucleotide sequence: TGCGCCAGCAGCTTGGAAAGCCCCTACGAGCAGTACTTC. It specifies CASSLESPYEQYF. This rearrangement joins TRBV5-1 to TRBJ2-7; D call uncertain. Per germline, CDR1 SGHRS and CDR2 YFSETQ. The CDR3 covers 13 residues. V dropped 0 bases and J dropped 2 bases, with 6 bases sitting between them.

Only one count was recorded for this clonotype. This sequence joins TRBV3-1 and TRBJ2-3; D assignment may be TRBD1 or TRBD2 (5 bases each). CDR1 is LGHDT, CDR2 YNNKEL, per germline (reference sequence). The CDR3 extends over 15 amino acids. V lost 10 bases, J lost 0 bases, and 17 bases lay in between. This CDR3 reads CATCLRDLSTDTQYF. The CDR3 coding sequence is TGTGCCACCTGCCTCCGGGACCTAAGCACAGATACGCAGTATTTT.

This clonotype was seen many times. The chain uses TRBV15 and TRBJ2-1; D assignment may be TRBD1 or TRBD2 (5 bases each). CDR1 LNHNV and CDR2 YYDKDF come from the germline V gene (reference sequence). V lost 0 bases to trimming and J lost 13 bases, with 10 bases between them. The CDR3 is 12 amino acids. Here the CDR3 DNA reads TGTGCCACCAGCAGAGATAGTGGGGGTCAGTTCTTC. Protein product: CATSRDSGGQFF.

The chain recombines TRBV3-1 with TRBJ2-7, with D unresolved. V gave up 10 bases and J gave up 6 bases, with 10 bases separating them. The CDR3 sequence is 10 residues long. Germline CDR1 LGHDT, CDR2 YNNKEL (reference sequence). Written as DNA, the CDR3 is TGTGCCACTCCGACGGCCGAGCAGTACTTC. Translating gives CATPTAEQYF.

This clonotype came up many times. The chain uses TRBV9 and TRBJ1-6; D uncertain. CDR1 is SGDLS, CDR2 YYNGEE, per germline. The CDR3 consists of 11 residues. Between the trimmed V and J ends, which lost 7 bases and 15 bases, there was a span of 14 bases. The CDR3 bases are TGTGCCAGCGGTGGTGTGCTCGGCCTCCACTTT. Translated, it gives CASGGVLGLHF.

The chain is built from TRBV27 and TRBJ2-3; D could derive from TRBD1 or TRBD2 (5 bases each). This CDR3 is 17 amino acids long. CDR1 and CDR2 from the germline V gene are MNHEY and SMNVEV (reference sequence). V dropped 5 bases and J dropped 0 bases, with 18 bases sitting between them. The DNA for the CDR3 is TGTGCCAGCAGTCCCTATTGGGACGGGGATAGCACAGATACGCAGTATTTT. Translation gives CASSPYWDGDSTDTQYF.

V and J are TRBV10-3 and TRBJ2-7; 9 bases align to TRBD1. Germline V gene data show CDR1 as ENHRY and CDR2 as SYGVKD. This CDR3 has 14 amino acids. The J segment lost 3 bases and the V segment lost 8 bases, leaving 8 bases of the junction unmatched. CDR3 nucleotides: TGTGCCATCGCCGAGACAGGGGGGTACTACGAGCAGTACTTC. Translating it yields CAIAETGGYYEQYF.

This clonotype was counted at least ten times. The rearrangement joins TRBV29-1 to TRBJ1-1; TRBD1 aligns across 10 bases. The junction had 6 bases not matched to a gene; V was cut back by 5 bases and J by 3 bases. The CDR3 runs 14 residues. Germline lookup yields CDR1 SQVTM and CDR2 ANQGSEA. The CDR3 loop is CSVCRQGADTEAFF. CDR3 sequence (DNA): TGCAGCGTTTGCAGACAGGGGGCGGACACTGAAGCTTTCTTT.

This clonotype was seen more than once but under ten times. V and J are TRBV7-8 and TRBJ2-5; D uncertain. Germline CDR1 and CDR2: SGHVS and FQNEAQ. The V and J ends lost 8 bases and 5 bases respectively, with 15 bases between them. This CDR3 has 13 amino acids. The CDR3 here is CASLGSLRETQYF. DNA for the CDR3: TGTGCCAGCCTGGGGTCCCTCCGGGAGACCCAGTACTTC.

This clonotype was observed a few times. The chain employs TRBV9 and TRBJ2-7; possible D gene TRBD2, 6 bases. This CDR3 is 16 amino acids long. CDR1 is SGDLS, CDR2 YYNGEE, per germline. V lost 3 bases and J 1 base, leaving 17 bases between the germline ends. CDR3 region: CASSGQPGLRSYEQYF. For the CDR3, the DNA is TGTGCCAGCAGCGGACAACCGGGACTCCGGTCCTACGAGCAGTACTTC.

This clonotype was seen more than once but under ten times. The rearrangement joins TRBV29-1 to TRBJ2-5; 7 bases align to TRBD1. The CDR3 is 15 amino acids. Trimming cost V 5 bases and J 2 bases; bases outside gene matches: 11. From germline, CDR1 is SQVTM and CDR2 ANQGSEA. The CDR3, as DNA: TGCAGCGTTCGTCGTCGAGGGGGCGGACAAGAGACCCAGTACTTC. Translated: CSVRRRGGGQETQYF.

This clonotype has just a few counts. The chain joins TRBV7-2 to TRBJ1-4, with TRBD1 identical over 10 bases. V gave up 5 bases and J gave up 6 bases; unmatched junction bases: 3. CDR1 is SGHTA, CDR2 FQGNSA, per germline. This CDR3 comprises 14 residues. The CDR3 protein is CASSRQGADEKLFF. CDR3 bases: TGTGCCAGCAGCCGACAGGGGGCTGATGAAAAACTGTTTTTT.

This clonotype was observed at least ten times. V usage is TRBV7-2 and J usage is TRBJ2-1, with D possibly TRBD2 on 7 matching bases. V lost 1 base and J lost 6, with 10 bases in between. The CDR3 runs 14 residues. CDR1 is SGHTA, CDR2 FQGNSA, per germline. The DNA of the CDR3 is TGTGCCAGCAGCTTAGAGGGGGGGCCCAATGAGCAGTTCTTC. It is translated as CASSLEGGPNEQFF.

The genes are TRBV3-1 and TRBJ2-3; 12 positions match TRBD2. V gave up 5 bases and J gave up 0 bases; unmatched junction bases: 6. This CDR3 region has 17 residues. Germline V gene sequence: CDR1 LGHDT, CDR2 YNNKEL (reference sequence). The DNA for the CDR3 is TGTGCCAGCAGCGCTGGACTAGCGGGGATCAGCACAGATACGCAGTATTTT. This encodes CASSAGLAGISTDTQYF.

This clonotype turned up a few times. The V and J genes are TRBV6-5 and TRBJ2-7, with D perhaps being TRBD1 or TRBD2 (5 bases each). Trimming left V 2 bases short and J 5 bases short, with 13 bases between. The CDR3 loop spans 14 amino acids. Germline V lookup: CDR1 MNHEY, CDR2 SVGAGI. DNA for the CDR3: TGTGCCAGCAGTTACCGGGACGGACTGGACGAGCAGTACTTC. Its protein product is CASSYRDGLDEQYF.

Only a few counts were recorded for this clonotype. The chain carries TRBV7-9 and TRBJ2-3, with D uncertain. Germline V gene lookup returns CDR1 SEHNR and CDR2 FQNEAQ (reference sequence). The CDR3 has 12 residues. The V gene lost 5 bases and the J gene lost 5 bases, with 8 bases spanning the gap. The CDR3 DNA follows: TGTGCCAGCAGCAAAATGGTAGATACGCAGTATTTT. Translated, it gives CASSKMVDTQYF.